A single sample gave rise to the 17 T cell receptor beta chains below, sequenced in a study of blood T cell repertoires in COVID-19 (dated by TCRdb to between 2020 and 2021). Library prep was done by the immunoSEQ multiplex PCR assay. TCRdb retrieved this table from immuneACCESS and kept in-frame rearrangements only. Not all clones are present; in checked studies, unresolved V genes account for under half, and no reason is known for the remainder. The sample contains 210,000 or so clones, under 90% of them found a single time. The ten top clones hold about 4.8% of the sample. Material: PBMCs or T cells enriched from blood (not recorded which). Every receptor here comes from a woman aged 45-65 years who had been exposed to COVID-19.

The chain's CDR3 is CASSPLALPNNEQFF. The DNA for the CDR3 is TGTGCCAGCAGCCCTTTAGCCCTACCTAACAATGAGCAGTTCTTC. The V gene is TRBV9, the J gene TRBJ2-1, with unresolved D. This CDR3 contains 15 residues. Germline-derived CDR1 and CDR2 are SGDLS and YYNGEE. V was shortened by 4 bases and J by 5 bases, with 16 bases between the two germline ends.

The chain uses TRBV7-8 and TRBJ1-1; 7 positions agree with TRBD1. V shed 5 bases, J shed 0 bases, and the junction held 3 bases outside the gene matches. The CDR3 is 14 amino acids. Germline CDR1 is SGHVS and CDR2 is FQNEAQ. CDR3 sequence: CASSDGQVNTEAFF. The CDR3 region has the DNA TGTGCCAGCAGCGACGGACAGGTGAACACTGAAGCTTTCTTT.

The rearrangement uses TRBV9 and TRBJ2-3, with TRBD2 matching over 16 bases. From germline, CDR1 is SGDLS and CDR2 YYNGEE. Trimming removed 7 bases from V and 0 bases from J; junction bases left unmatched: 8. The CDR3 extends over 18 amino acids. The CDR3 nucleotides read TGTGCCAGCTCCGGGACTAGCGGGGGGGTAACTAGCACAGATACGCAGTATTTT. This encodes CASSGTSGGVTSTDTQYF.

The chain employs TRBV15 and TRBJ1-2; D uncertain. Germline assignment: CDR1 LNHNV and CDR2 YYDKDF (reference sequence). The CDR3 totals 13 residues. The V end lost 3 bases, the J end lost 4 bases, and 9 bases lay between the germline ends. Here the CDR3 DNA reads TGTGCCACCAGCAGGGTTAACAGCTATGGCTACACCTTC. Encoded protein: CATSRVNSYGYTF.

This chain uses TRBV24-1 with TRBJ2-3, with D hard to call. Germline loops: CDR1 KGHDR, CDR2 SFDVKD. This CDR3 region has 12 residues. V lost 5 bases and J 2 bases, leaving 4 bases between the germline ends. CDR3 residues: CATSAFTDTQYF. Written as DNA, the CDR3 is TGTGCCACCAGTGCGTTCACAGATACGCAGTATTTT.

This chain links TRBV5-1 with TRBJ2-2; 12 nucleotides line up with TRBD2. The germline CDR1 and CDR2 sequences are SGHRS and YFSETQ. The CDR3 has 17 residues. J lost 4 bases, V lost 0 bases, and 4 bases had no gene match. This CDR3 is CASSLAPGLAGTGELFF. CDR3 DNA sequence: TGCGCCAGCAGCTTGGCCCCGGGACTAGCGGGCACCGGGGAGCTGTTTTTT.

This CDR3 is CAWSIRTGTNYGYTF. Written as DNA, the CDR3 is TGTGCCTGGAGTATCCGGACAGGGACTAACTATGGCTACACCTTC. The V call is TRBV30, the J call TRBJ1-2, with 8 bases identical to TRBD1. Losses at the gene ends were 2 bases for V and 0 bases for J; bases not matched to a gene: 5. This CDR3 contains 15 residues. Germline CDR1 GTSNPN, CDR2 SVGIG (reference sequence).

The J gene is TRBJ2-3, the V gene TRBV7-8; D possibly corresponds to TRBD2 (5 bases). Germline CDR1 SGHVS, CDR2 FQNEAQ. The CDR3 consists of 13 residues. V lost 4 bases to trimming and J lost 4 bases, with 9 bases between them. CDR3 region: CASSSWGADTQYF. CDR3 DNA sequence: TGTGCCAGCAGCTCCTGGGGAGCAGATACGCAGTATTTT.

The chain uses TRBV11-2 and TRBJ1-3; D gene uncertain. V was pared by 3 bases and J by 0 bases, with 9 bases between. This CDR3 has 15 amino acids. Germline V gene lookup returns CDR1 SGHAT and CDR2 FQNNGV. Written as DNA, the CDR3 is TGTGCCAGCAGCTTGACTGCCTTCTCTGGAAACACCATATATTTT. The encoded protein is CASSLTAFSGNTIYF.

CDR3 loop: CASSLTGGLTEAFF. CDR3 sequence (DNA): TGTGCCAGCAGCCTTACAGGGGGCTTAACTGAAGCTTTCTTT. The chain couples TRBV7-8 to TRBJ1-1; 9 bases match TRBD1. CDR3 length equals 14 residues. With V trimmed by 5 bases and J by 5 bases, 6 bases remained unmatched. Looked up from germline, CDR1 is SGHVS and CDR2 is FQNEAQ.

The chain couples TRBV7-4 to TRBJ1-2, with D possibly matching TRBD1 (6 bases). The V end was cut by 1 base, the J end by 3 bases, with 15 bases between. There are 16 residues in the CDR3. Germline CDR1 and CDR2: SGHVT and SQSDAQ. The CDR3 reads CASSLEDRPKDYGYTF. DNA of the CDR3: TGTGCCAGCAGCTTAGAAGACAGGCCAAAGGACTATGGCTACACCTTC.

CDR3 residues: CASSSITLAGGRLFF. Here the CDR3 DNA reads TGTGCCAGCAGTTCTATTACCCTAGCGGGGGGCCGTCTGTTCTTC. The V gene is TRBV27, the J gene TRBJ2-1, with TRBD2 matching over 11 bases. The CDR3 runs 15 residues. Germline CDR1 MNHEY, CDR2 SMNVEV (reference sequence). V gave up 4 bases and J gave up 15 bases; unmatched junction bases: 14.

This sequence joins TRBV27 and TRBJ1-2, with D perhaps TRBD1 (6 bases). V lost 3 bases to trimming and J lost 8 bases, with 16 bases between them. CDR1 is MNHEY, CDR2 SMNVEV, per germline (reference sequence). The CDR3 has 14 residues. The CDR3: CASSLGGRIGGYTF. DNA of the CDR3: TGTGCCAGCAGTTTGGGGGGGCGAATCGGGGGCTACACCTTC.

This chain connects TRBV5-6 to TRBJ1-4; 8 nucleotides align to TRBD1. Trimming cost V 0 bases and J 8 bases; bases outside gene matches: 3. This CDR3 contains 14 residues. Per the germline V gene, CDR1 is SGHDT and CDR2 is YYEEEE. The CDR3 reads CASSLAGQGEKLFF. The CDR3 DNA follows: TGTGCCAGCAGCTTGGCAGGACAGGGAGAAAAACTGTTTTTT.

The genes are TRBV19 and TRBJ2-3, with D perhaps TRBD1 (6 bases). V was clipped by 3 bases and J by 0 bases, with 7 bases between them. The CDR3 spans 14 residues. CDR1 LNHDA and CDR2 SQIVND come from the germline V gene (reference sequence). CDR3 nucleotide sequence: TGTGCCAGTAGTATCGGGACAAGCACAGATACGCAGTATTTT. It specifies CASSIGTSTDTQYF.

The rearrangement uses TRBV5-6 and TRBJ1-1; D is undetermined. This CDR3 spans 14 amino acids. Germline CDR1 SGHDT, CDR2 YYEEEE. V lost 2 bases to trimming and J lost 2 bases, with 10 bases between them. Written as DNA, the CDR3 is TGTGCCAGCAGCTTTAGGACTACCAACACTGAAGCTTTCTTT. Encoded protein: CASSFRTTNTEAFF.

This clone was detected a few times. The sample carries other DNA sequences with the same CDR3. The chain links TRBV6-1 to TRBJ1-1; D is unresolved. The V end lost 0 bases, the J end lost 4 bases, and 6 bases lay between the germline ends. Per the germline V gene, CDR1 is MNHNS and CDR2 is SASEGT. This CDR3 spans 13 amino acids. The CDR3 sequence: CASSEARGTEAFF. CDR3 nucleotides: TGTGCCAGCAGTGAAGCGCGGGGCACTGAAGCTTTCTTT.